This T cell receptor beta chain is drawn from a study of T-cell reconstitution after alpha-beta-depleted transplantation in children. Germline loops: CDR1 KGHSH, CDR2 LQKENI. V lost 8 bases and J lost 3, with 16 bases in between. This CDR3 is 14 amino acids long. TCRbeta library preparation incorporated unique molecular identifiers. One entry per CDR3 protein, called by TCRdb with MiXCR from the PCR reads. The repertoire holds approximately 520,000 distinct CDR3 sequences, with 30% to 35% as singletons. The rearrangement links TRBV18 to TRBJ1-1; tentatively, D is TRBD1 (6 bases). Sequencing was performed on PBMCs from the stem cell graft donor, taken from the stem cell graft. The TCR comes from a human donor who donated a stem cell graft to a child with aplastic anemia. The CDR3 loop is CASRGGARYTEAFF. CDR3 sequence (DNA): TGTGCCAGCCGTGGGGGGGCGAGGTACACTGAAGCTTTCTTT.